Listed below are T cell receptor beta chains from one sample, sequenced in a study of shared clonotypes between healthy human individuals. Produced via immunoSEQ multiplex PCR; TCRdb's table is partial and in-frame only. The sample holds more than 2 million clones, about 95% seen once. The specimen was naive CD8+ T cells sorted from blood. These receptor sequences come from a man aged 18 to 29 in good health. The CDR3 runs from the conserved cysteine through the conserved F or W. A D gene is named only where the DNA matches it firmly. Some rows have no size entry. The others give once, few or many, or a class for an expanded clone.

>15|TRBV30|TRBJ2-5|NA|TRBD2
CAWSVGLAGDETQYF
TGTGCCTGGAGTGTCGGACTAGCGGGGGACGAGACCCAGTACTTC
>15|TRBV15|TRBJ1-1|NA|NA
CATSRDLAGDTEAFF
TGTGCCACCAGCAGAGATCTGGCTGGTGACACTGAAGCTTTCTTT
>16|TRBV9|TRBJ1-4|NA|TRBD1
CASSGTTGGYGEKLFF
TGTGCCAGCAGCGGAACTACAGGGGGCTACGGTGAAAAACTGTTTTTT
>16|TRBV7-9|TRBJ2-5|NA|TRBD1
CASSYIGQGVEETQYF
TGTGCCAGCAGCTACATCGGACAGGGTGTAGAAGAGACCCAGTACTTC
>15|TRBV4-1|TRBJ1-1|NA|NA
CASSPLSGERTEAFF
TGCGCCAGCAGCCCCCTCTCAGGGGAAAGGACTGAAGCTTTCTTT
>15|TRBV4-3|TRBJ2-7|NA|NA
CASSQERGHSYEQYF
TGCGCCAGCAGCCAAGAGCGGGGACATAGCTACGAGCAGTACTTC
>16|TRBV5-6|TRBJ2-5|once|NA
CASSLAGGWAVETQYF
TGTGCCAGCAGCTTGGCCGGTGGTTGGGCCGTTGAGACCCAGTACTTC
>15|TRBV19|TRBJ2-7|NA|TRBD2
CASSIGPSGSYEQYF
TGTGCCAGTAGTATCGGCCCTAGCGGATCCTACGAGCAGTACTTC
>13|TRBV6-6|TRBJ1-2|NA|NA
CASSYSAEYGYTF
TGTGCCAGCAGTTACTCGGCGGAGTATGGCTACACCTTC
>15|TRBV7-9|TRBJ1-6|once|NA
CASSSRESYNSPLHF
TGTGCCAGCAGCTCGCGGGAGAGCTATAATTCACCCCTCCACTTT
>17|TRBV14|TRBJ2-5|NA|TRBD2
CASSQDLAGGPQETQYF
TGTGCCAGCAGCCAAGACCTAGCGGGAGGACCCCAAGAGACCCAGTACTTC
>14|TRBV5-1|TRBJ1-2|NA|NA
CASSLSWSSPGYTF
TGCGCCAGCAGCTTGTCATGGAGTTCCCCTGGCTACACCTTC
>14|TRBV6-6|TRBJ2-7|NA|TRBD1
CASIHSDRDYEQYF
TGTGCCAGCATTCACTCGGACAGGGACTACGAGCAGTACTTC
>15|TRBV27|TRBJ2-5|NA|TRBD1
CASSSAGTGGETQYF
TGTGCCAGCAGTTCCGCCGGGACAGGGGGGGAGACCCAGTACTTC
>15|TRBV27|TRBJ2-3|NA|TRBD1
CASSLSIEGADTQYF
TGTGCCAGCAGTTTATCAATAGAGGGGGCGGATACGCAGTATTTT
>13|TRBV10-2|TRBJ2-2|NA|NA
CASGTLNTGELFF
TGCGCCAGCGGGACACTTAACACCGGGGAGCTGTTTTTT
>16|TRBV4-3|TRBJ1-4|NA|TRBD1
CASSQEMGRTGEKLFF
TGCGCCAGCAGCCAAGAGATGGGCCGGACAGGGGAAAAACTGTTTTTT
>15|TRBV9|TRBJ1-1|once|TRBD1
CASSGRTGVNTEAFF
TGTGCCAGCAGCGGTCGGACAGGGGTGAACACTGAAGCTTTCTTT
>12|TRBV10-1|TRBJ2-7|NA|NA
CASSESGYEQYF
TGCGCCAGCAGTGAGTCAGGCTACGAGCAGTACTTC
>14|TRBV19|TRBJ2-7|once|TRBD1
CASSPGTGGLEQYF
TGTGCCAGTAGTCCCGGGACAGGGGGGCTCGAGCAGTACTTC
>14|TRBV6-1|TRBJ1-1|NA|TRBD1
CASSEGQGYTEAFF
TGTGCCAGCAGTGAAGGACAGGGCTACACTGAAGCTTTCTTT
>15|TRBV4-1|TRBJ2-2|NA|NA
CASSQEPGNTGELFF
TGCGCCAGCAGCCAAGAGCCAGGGAACACCGGGGAGCTGTTTTTT
>14|TRBV6-6|TRBJ2-7|NA|TRBD1
CASFPGQGYHEQYF
TGTGCCAGCTTCCCGGGACAGGGGTATCACGAGCAGTACTTC
>13|TRBV7-7|TRBJ1-1|NA|NA
CASSLALNTEAFF
TGTGCTAGCAGCTTGGCGCTGAACACTGAAGCTTTCTTT
>14|TRBV27|TRBJ2-7|NA|TRBD1
CASSFGTGSYEQYF
TGTGCCAGCAGTTTTGGGACAGGGAGCTACGAGCAGTACTTC
>15|TRBV7-9|TRBJ1-1|NA|TRBD1
CASSLVRGGRTEAFF
TGTGCCAGCAGCTTAGTGAGAGGGGGCCGGACTGAAGCTTTCTTT
>14|TRBV9|TRBJ1-1|NA|NA
CASSVDNTNTEAFF
TGTGCCAGCAGCGTAGATAATACGAACACTGAAGCTTTCTTT
>15|TRBV7-9|TRBJ2-5|NA|TRBD2
CASSPSGRSGETQYF
TGTGCCAGCAGCCCTAGCGGGAGGTCTGGGGAGACCCAGTACTTC
>14|TRBV11-3|TRBJ2-7|NA|NA
CASSLAGAGSEQYF
TGTGCCAGCAGCTTAGCTGGGGCTGGGTCCGAGCAGTACTTC
>16|TRBV4-3|TRBJ2-7|NA|TRBD2
CASSPGLAVPTYEQYF
TGCGCCAGCAGCCCCGGACTAGCGGTACCAACCTACGAGCAGTACTTC
>19|TRBV13|TRBJ2-5|NA|NA
CASSLDYGGGSRDEETQYF
TGTGCCAGCAGCTTAGATTACGGGGGCGGTTCGAGGGACGAAGAGACCCAGTACTTC